The 20 T cell receptor beta chains reported below all come from one sample, sequenced in a study of blood T cells in healthy people across ages. A sample-barcoded 5' primer and a J-beta primer mix were used in a second PCR of roughly 6 to 11 cycles. TCRdb passed the 5' RACE reads through MiXCR, listing each CDR3 protein once. The data contain fewer than 900,000 distinct CDR3 sequences, approximately 39% of them singletons. The sample comprised blood. These receptors all stem from a woman aged 55-69 years in good health.

In its sample, this clonotype was seen a few times. This chain connects TRBV6-5 to TRBJ1-1, with D perhaps matching TRBD1 (5 bases). Trimming removed 5 bases at V and 7 bases at J, with 14 bases between. This CDR3 comprises 13 residues. Per germline, CDR1 MNHEY and CDR2 SVGAGI. The CDR3 bases are TGTGCCAGCAGTCCTCCTAACGGGGGTGAAGCTTTCTTT. Encoded protein: CASSPPNGGEAFF.

The chain couples TRBV5-6 to TRBJ2-1; D ambiguous. Germline V lookup: CDR1 SGHDT, CDR2 YYEEEE. V was pared by 5 bases and J by 3 bases, with 9 bases between. This CDR3 contains 13 residues. In DNA form, the CDR3 reads TGTGCCAGCAGACTTGTAAACTACAATGAGCAGTTCTTC. Translation: CASRLVNYNEQFF. Together with reference TRBV5-6 and TRBJ2-1, the CDR3 gives the full variable domain: DAGVTQSPTHLIKTRGQQVTLRCSPKSGHDTVSWYQQALGQGPQFIFQYYEEEERQRGNFPDRFSGHQFPNYSSELNVNALLLGDSALYLCASRLVNYNEQFFGPGTRLTVL.

This chain uses TRBV10-1 with TRBJ2-3, with 8 bases fitting TRBD2. V gave up 6 bases and J gave up 6 bases; unmatched junction bases: 20. The CDR3 spans 18 residues. Germline V gives CDR1 WNHNN, CDR2 SYGVQD (reference sequence). Written as DNA, the CDR3 is TGCGCCAGCAGCCAATCACCCCGACTAGCGACAACCGGGGATACGCAGTATTTT. It codes for CASSQSPRLATTGDTQYF.

This clonotype showed up just a few times. The chain links TRBV4-3 to TRBJ2-1; 14 nucleotides align to TRBD2. The CDR3 covers 16 residues. Unmatched junction bases numbered 3, after V lost 1 base and J lost 7 bases. Germline CDR1 LGHNA, CDR2 YSLEER. The CDR3 sequence is CASSQGLAGGLNEQFF. CDR3 bases: TGCGCCAGCAGCCAAGGACTAGCGGGAGGGTTAAATGAGCAGTTCTTC.

The CDR3 DNA reads as TGTGCCAGCAGTGGACAGGTTTCGAACACTGAAGCTTTCTTT. Its protein is CASSGQVSNTEAFF. The chain is built from TRBV2 and TRBJ1-1; weak D call: TRBD1 (6 bases). V lost 4 bases to trimming and J lost 1 base, with 10 bases between them. CDR1 SNHLY and CDR2 FYNNEI come from the germline V gene. This CDR3 region has 14 residues.

Worth noting for this clonotype: This could be a read error, since a much larger clone is one nucleotide away. The chain combines TRBV4-2 with TRBJ2-5; D possibly matches TRBD1 or TRBD2 (5 bases each). Matching the DNA end better, TRBJ2-7 makes the J call doubtful. The CDR3 runs 15 residues. Germline CDR1 is LGHNA and CDR2 is YNFKEQ. The chain's CDR3 is CASGQDPGTLSEQYF. The DNA for the CDR3 is TGTGCCAGCGGCCAAGATCCGGGGACCCTTTCCGAGCAGTACTTC.

V and J are TRBV20-1 and TRBJ1-4, with no clear D. V lost 3 bases to trimming and J lost 8 bases, with 13 bases between them. This CDR3 comprises 13 residues. CDR1 is DFQATT and CDR2 is SNEGSKA in the germline V gene (reference sequence). The CDR3 loop reads CSARFGSGEKLFF. The CDR3 bases are TGCAGTGCTAGGTTCGGGTCGGGGGAAAAACTGTTTTTT.

The rearrangement links TRBV5-5 to TRBJ2-7; possible D gene TRBD1, 6 bases. Looked up from germline, CDR1 is SGHKS and CDR2 is YYEKEE (reference sequence). The ends were cut back, 5 bases at V and 3 bases at J, with 21 bases in the middle. This CDR3 is built from 16 residues. DNA for the CDR3: TGTGCCAGCAGACCGTGGGCCCCGGGACACATCTACGAGCAGTACTTC. This encodes CASRPWAPGHIYEQYF.

This clonotype occurred a few times. The chain employs TRBV28 and TRBJ2-2, with D perhaps being TRBD1 or TRBD2 (6 bases each). Trimming pared 6 bases from V and 3 bases from J, leaving 17 bases between. The length of the CDR3 is 16 residues. Germline lookup yields CDR1 MDHEN and CDR2 SYDVKM. CDR3 amino acids: CASSPGGGIYTGELFF. In nucleotides, the CDR3 is TGTGCCAGCAGCCCCGGGGGCGGGATTTACACCGGGGAGCTGTTTTTT. Supplemented by reference TRBV28 and TRBJ2-2, the full variable domain reads DVKVTQSSRYLVKRTGEKVFLECVQDMDHENMFWYRQDPGLGLRLIYFSYDVKMKEKGDIPEGYSVSREKKERFSLILESASTNQTSMYLCASSPGGGIYTGELFFGEGSRLTVL.

This clonotype appeared many times. The V gene is TRBV10-3, the J gene TRBJ2-7; weak D call: TRBD1 (6 bases). V lost 3 bases and J lost 2, with 14 bases in between. CDR3 length equals 15 residues. Germline CDR1 reads ENHRY; CDR2 reads SYGVKD. The CDR3 loop reads CAISETAGATYEQYF. CDR3 DNA: TGTGCCATCAGTGAAACGGCAGGGGCTACCTACGAGCAGTACTTC.

V is TRBV6-2 or TRBV6-3 and J is TRBJ2-1; tentatively, D is TRBD1 or TRBD2 (5 bases each). The ends were cut back, 6 bases at V and 6 bases at J, with 21 bases in the middle. Germline CDR1 and CDR2: MNHEY and SVGEGT. The CDR3 has 16 residues. The CDR3 spells CASSPRVGLFRNEQFF. The CDR3 DNA reads as TGTGCCAGCAGCCCCAGGGTCGGACTTTTCCGCAATGAGCAGTTCTTC.

CDR3 DNA sequence: TGTGCCAGCAGCTTAACTAGCGGGGGCCTCACAGATACGCAGTATTTT. This gives the protein CASSLTSGGLTDTQYF. The V gene is TRBV7-7, the J gene TRBJ2-3, with 11 bases fitting TRBD2. CDR1 SSHAT and CDR2 FNYEAQ come from the germline V gene (reference sequence). V shed 2 bases and J 2 bases; nucleotides not matched to a gene: 3. The length of the CDR3 is 16 residues.

The chain recombines TRBV28 with TRBJ2-5; a weak D match, TRBD2 (6 bases). The J call may be mistaken, given a closer DNA end match to TRBJ2-7. Germline V gene data show CDR1 as MDHEN and CDR2 as SYDVKM. The CDR3 is made up of 14 amino acids. The CDR3 bases are TGTGCCAGCGGTAGCGGAAGCTCAACCTACGAGCAGTACTTC. As protein: CASGSGSSTYEQYF.

This clonotype has a handful of counts. The genes are TRBV7-2 and TRBJ2-5; D tentatively reads TRBD1 or TRBD2 (5 bases each). The CDR3 loop spans 15 amino acids. The germline V gene has CDR1 SGHTA and CDR2 FQGNSA. With 1 base removed from V and 11 bases from J, the gap between germline ends came to 20 bases. CDR3 sequence (DNA): TGTGCCAGCAGCTTAGGGGTTGGGACCCAGGATGAGCAGTACTTC. Translating gives CASSLGVGTQDEQYF.

This chain joins TRBV11-1 and TRBJ2-4; 7 bases are shared with TRBD1. The tail of the sequence fits TRBJ2-7 better, so the J call may be wrong. Germline lookup yields CDR1 SGHAT and CDR2 FQDESV (reference sequence). This CDR3 is 13 amino acids long. CDR3 nucleotide sequence: TGTGCCAGCAACGGGGACAGCTCCTACGAGCAGTACTTC. It codes for CASNGDSSYEQYF.

In its sample, this clonotype was seen many times. This chain uses TRBV20-1 with TRBJ2-7, with 7 nucleotides matching TRBD1. V lost 0 bases and J lost 0; bases outside the gene matches: 5. This CDR3 spans 15 amino acids. Germline CDR1 DFQATT, CDR2 SNEGSKA (reference sequence). The DNA of the CDR3 is TGCAGTGCTAGAGAAACAGGGGATAGCTCCTACGAGCAGTACTTC. Translation: CSARETGDSSYEQYF.

The chain carries TRBV29-1 and TRBJ2-2; weak D call: TRBD2 (6 bases). Germline V gene data show CDR1 as SQVTM and CDR2 as ANQGSEA. The CDR3 spans 14 residues. V shed 5 bases and J shed 4 bases, with 14 bases lying between them. In DNA form, the CDR3 reads TGCAGCGTTCAAGTGGGGGGTTCCACCGGGGAGCTGTTTTTT. It is translated as CSVQVGGSTGELFF.

V usage is TRBV3-1 and J usage is TRBJ2-7; perhaps D is TRBD1 or TRBD2 (5 bases each). The V gene's germline CDR1 is LGHDT and CDR2 YNNKEL (reference sequence). V was shortened by 4 bases and J by 2 bases, with 18 bases between the two germline ends. The CDR3 sequence is 16 residues long. CDR3 loop: CASSLISGTGTYEQYF. DNA for the CDR3: TGTGCCAGCAGCCTCATCTCCGGGACGGGGACCTACGAGCAGTACTTC.

In the case of this clonotype: A much bigger clone sits one base away, suggesting this may be a read error. The rearrangement uses TRBV12-3 or TRBV12-4 and TRBJ2-3, with a possible D match to TRBD1 (5 bases). The CDR3 is made up of 13 amino acids. Written as DNA, the CDR3 is TGTGCCAGCAGGCCCCCCTCTACAGGTACGCAGTATTTT. It yields the protein CASRPPSTGTQYF.

This clonotype was seen once. This chain joins TRBV19 and TRBJ2-7; D not certain. Trimming stripped 3 bases from V and 3 bases from J, with 6 bases between. The CDR3 consists of 12 residues. Per germline, CDR1 LNHDA and CDR2 SQIVND (reference sequence). CDR3 sequence reads: CASSIAGYEQYF. In nucleotides, the CDR3 is TGTGCCAGTAGTATCGCAGGCTACGAGCAGTACTTC.